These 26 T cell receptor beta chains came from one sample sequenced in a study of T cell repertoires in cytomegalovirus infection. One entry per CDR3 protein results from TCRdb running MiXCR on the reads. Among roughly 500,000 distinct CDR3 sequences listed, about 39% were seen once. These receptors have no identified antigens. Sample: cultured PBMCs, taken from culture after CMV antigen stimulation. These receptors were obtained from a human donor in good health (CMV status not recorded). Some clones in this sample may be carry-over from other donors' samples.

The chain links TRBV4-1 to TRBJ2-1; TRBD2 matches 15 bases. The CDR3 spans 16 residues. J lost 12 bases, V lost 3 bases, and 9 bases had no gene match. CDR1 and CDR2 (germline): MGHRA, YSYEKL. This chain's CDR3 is CASSQGLAGGWAVQFF. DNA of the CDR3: TGCGCCAGCAGCCAGGGACTAGCGGGAGGATGGGCGGTGCAGTTCTTC.

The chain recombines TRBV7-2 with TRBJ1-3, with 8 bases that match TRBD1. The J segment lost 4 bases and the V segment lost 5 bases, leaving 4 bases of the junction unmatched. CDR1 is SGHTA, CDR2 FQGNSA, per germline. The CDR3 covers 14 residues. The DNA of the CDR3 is TGTGCCAGCAGCGTCCGGGACAGGGGAAACACCATATATTTT. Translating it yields CASSVRDRGNTIYF.

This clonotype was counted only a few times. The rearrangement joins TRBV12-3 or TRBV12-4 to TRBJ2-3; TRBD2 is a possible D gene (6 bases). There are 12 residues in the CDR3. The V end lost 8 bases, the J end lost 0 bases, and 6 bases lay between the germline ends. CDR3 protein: CASGGSTDTQYF. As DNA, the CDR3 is TGTGCCAGCGGAGGGAGCACAGATACGCAGTATTTT.

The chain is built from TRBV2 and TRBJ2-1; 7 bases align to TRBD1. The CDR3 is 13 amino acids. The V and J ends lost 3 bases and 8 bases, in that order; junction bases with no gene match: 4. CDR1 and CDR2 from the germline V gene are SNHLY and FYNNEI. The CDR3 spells CASSEDRLDEQFF. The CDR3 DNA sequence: TGTGCCAGCAGTGAGGACAGGTTAGATGAGCAGTTCTTC.

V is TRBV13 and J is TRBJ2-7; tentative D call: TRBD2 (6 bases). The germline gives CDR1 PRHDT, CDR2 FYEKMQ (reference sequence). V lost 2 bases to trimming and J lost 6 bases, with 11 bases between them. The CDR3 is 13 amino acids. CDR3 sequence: CASSLRGILEQYF. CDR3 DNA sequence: TGTGCCAGCAGCTTACGCGGGATACTCGAGCAGTACTTC.

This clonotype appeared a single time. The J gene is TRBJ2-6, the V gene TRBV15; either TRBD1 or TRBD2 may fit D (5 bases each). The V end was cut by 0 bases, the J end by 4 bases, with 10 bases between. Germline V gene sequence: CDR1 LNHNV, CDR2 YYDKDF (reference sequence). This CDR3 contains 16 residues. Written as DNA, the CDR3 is TGTGCCACCAGCAGAGAGCAGGGACCAGGGGCCAACGTCCTGACTTTC. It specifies CATSREQGPGANVLTF.

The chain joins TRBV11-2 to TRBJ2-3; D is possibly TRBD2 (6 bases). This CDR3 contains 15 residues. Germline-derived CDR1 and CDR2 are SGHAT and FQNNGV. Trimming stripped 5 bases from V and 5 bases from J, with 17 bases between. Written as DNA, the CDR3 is TGTGCCAGCAGCCTCGGCGGCGGGGCGGGAGATACGCAGTATTTT. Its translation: CASSLGGGAGDTQYF.

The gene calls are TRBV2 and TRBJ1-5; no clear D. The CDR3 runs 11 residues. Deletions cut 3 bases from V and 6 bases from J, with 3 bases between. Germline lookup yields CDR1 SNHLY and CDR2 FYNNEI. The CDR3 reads CASSDRQPQHF. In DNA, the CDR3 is TGTGCCAGCAGTGACCGTCAGCCCCAGCATTTT.

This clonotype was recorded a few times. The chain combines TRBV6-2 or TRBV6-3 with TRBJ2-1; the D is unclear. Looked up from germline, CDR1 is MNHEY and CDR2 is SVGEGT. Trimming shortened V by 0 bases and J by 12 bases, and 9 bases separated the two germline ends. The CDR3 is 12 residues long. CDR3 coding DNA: TGTGCCAGCAGTTACTCAAGGGCCGGGCAGTTCTTC. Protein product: CASSYSRAGQFF.

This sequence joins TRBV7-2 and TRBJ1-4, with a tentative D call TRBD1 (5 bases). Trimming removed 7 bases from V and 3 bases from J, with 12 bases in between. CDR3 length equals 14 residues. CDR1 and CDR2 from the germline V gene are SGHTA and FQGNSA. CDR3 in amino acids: CASTRGGANEKLFF. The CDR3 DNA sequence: TGTGCCAGCACCCGGGGCGGAGCTAATGAAAAACTGTTTTTT.

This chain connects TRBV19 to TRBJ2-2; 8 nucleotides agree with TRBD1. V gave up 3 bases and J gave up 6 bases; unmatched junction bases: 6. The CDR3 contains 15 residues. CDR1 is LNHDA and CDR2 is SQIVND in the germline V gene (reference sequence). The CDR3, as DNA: TGTGCCAGTAGTATGCGACAGGGGATCCCCGGGGAGCTGTTTTTT. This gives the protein CASSMRQGIPGELFF.

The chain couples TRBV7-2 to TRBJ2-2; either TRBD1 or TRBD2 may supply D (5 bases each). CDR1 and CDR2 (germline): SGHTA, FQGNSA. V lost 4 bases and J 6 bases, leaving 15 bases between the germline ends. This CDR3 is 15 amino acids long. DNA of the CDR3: TGTGCCAGCAGCTCCAGGTTGGGGGTCGCCGGGGAGCTGTTTTTT. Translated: CASSSRLGVAGELFF.

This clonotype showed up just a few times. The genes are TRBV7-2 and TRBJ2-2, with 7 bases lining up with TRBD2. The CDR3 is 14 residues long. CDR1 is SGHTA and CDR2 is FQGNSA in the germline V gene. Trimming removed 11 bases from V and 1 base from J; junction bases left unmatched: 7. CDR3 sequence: CASRPGGNTGELFF. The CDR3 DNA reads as TGTGCCTCCCGCCCGGGGGGGAACACCGGGGAGCTGTTTTTT.

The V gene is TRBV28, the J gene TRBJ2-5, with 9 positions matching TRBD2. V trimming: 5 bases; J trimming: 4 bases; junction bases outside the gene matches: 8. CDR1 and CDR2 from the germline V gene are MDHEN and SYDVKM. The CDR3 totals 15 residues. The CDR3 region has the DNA TGTGCCAGCAGTCCCTCCGGACTAGCGTCAGAGACCCAGTACTTC. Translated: CASSPSGLASETQYF.

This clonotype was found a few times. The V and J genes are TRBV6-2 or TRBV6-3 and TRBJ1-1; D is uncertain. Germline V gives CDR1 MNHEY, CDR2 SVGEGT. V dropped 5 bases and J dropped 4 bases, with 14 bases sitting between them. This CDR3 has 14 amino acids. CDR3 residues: CASSPSYYGTEAFF. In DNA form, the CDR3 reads TGTGCCAGCAGTCCATCTTACTATGGCACTGAAGCTTTCTTT.

The CDR3 DNA reads TGTGCCTGGAACGGGAGATCCTACGAGCAGTACTTC. It is translated as CAWNGRSYEQYF. The chain employs TRBV30 and TRBJ2-7; tentatively, D is TRBD2 (6 bases). V lost 4 bases and J lost 1, with 8 bases in between. Germline lookup yields CDR1 GTSNPN and CDR2 SVGIG (reference sequence). This CDR3 contains 12 residues.

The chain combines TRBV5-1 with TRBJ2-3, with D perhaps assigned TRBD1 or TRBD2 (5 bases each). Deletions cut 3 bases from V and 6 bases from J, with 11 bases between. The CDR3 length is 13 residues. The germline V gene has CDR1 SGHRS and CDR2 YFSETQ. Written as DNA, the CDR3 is TGCGCCAGCAGCTCGGCTCGGGGCGATACGCAGTATTTT. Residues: CASSSARGDTQYF.

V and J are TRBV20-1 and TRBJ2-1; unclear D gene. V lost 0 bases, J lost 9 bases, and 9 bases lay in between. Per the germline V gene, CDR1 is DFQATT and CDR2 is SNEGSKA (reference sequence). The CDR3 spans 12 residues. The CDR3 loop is CSAREASGEQFF. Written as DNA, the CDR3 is TGCAGTGCTAGAGAGGCCAGTGGTGAGCAGTTCTTC.

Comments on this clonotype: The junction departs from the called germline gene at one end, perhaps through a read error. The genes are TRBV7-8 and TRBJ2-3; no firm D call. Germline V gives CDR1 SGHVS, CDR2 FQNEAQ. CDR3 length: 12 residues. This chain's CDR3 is CASGFRTDTQYF. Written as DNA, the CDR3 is TGTGCCAGCGGCTTTCGCACAGATACGCAGTATTTT.

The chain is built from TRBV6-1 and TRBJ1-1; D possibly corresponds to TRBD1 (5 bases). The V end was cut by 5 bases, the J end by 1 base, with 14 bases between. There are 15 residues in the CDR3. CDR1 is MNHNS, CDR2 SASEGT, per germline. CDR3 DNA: TGTGCCAGCAGTCGACAGACCCTAAGGAACACTGAAGCTTTCTTT. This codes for CASSRQTLRNTEAFF.

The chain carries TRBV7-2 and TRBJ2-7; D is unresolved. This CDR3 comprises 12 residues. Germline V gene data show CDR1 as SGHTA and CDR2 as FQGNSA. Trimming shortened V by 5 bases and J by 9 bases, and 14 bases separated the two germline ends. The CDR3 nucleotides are TGTGCCAGCAGCGCCCCGCCGGAAGGGCAGTACTTC. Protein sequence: CASSAPPEGQYF.

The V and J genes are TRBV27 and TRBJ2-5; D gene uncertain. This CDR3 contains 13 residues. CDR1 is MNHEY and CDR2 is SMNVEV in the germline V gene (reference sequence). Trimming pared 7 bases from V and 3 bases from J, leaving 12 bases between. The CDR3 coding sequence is TGTGCCAGCATTCCCACACCGGAAGAGACCCAGTACTTC. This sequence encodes CASIPTPEETQYF.

The CDR3 DNA follows: TGTGCCAGCAGTGAATATGGCCGCCCGAACACAGATACGCAGTATTTT. It is translated as CASSEYGRPNTDTQYF. V usage is TRBV6-1 and J usage is TRBJ2-3; D ambiguous. V gave up 2 bases and J gave up 2 bases, with 14 bases separating them. Germline V gives CDR1 MNHNS, CDR2 SASEGT. The CDR3 contains 16 residues.

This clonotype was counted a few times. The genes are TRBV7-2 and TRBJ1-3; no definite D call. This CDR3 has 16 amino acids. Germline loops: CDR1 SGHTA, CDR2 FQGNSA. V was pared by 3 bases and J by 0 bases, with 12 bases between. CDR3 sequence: CASSLFDKYSGNTIYF. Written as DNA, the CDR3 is TGTGCCAGCAGCTTGTTCGACAAATACTCTGGAAACACCATATATTTT.

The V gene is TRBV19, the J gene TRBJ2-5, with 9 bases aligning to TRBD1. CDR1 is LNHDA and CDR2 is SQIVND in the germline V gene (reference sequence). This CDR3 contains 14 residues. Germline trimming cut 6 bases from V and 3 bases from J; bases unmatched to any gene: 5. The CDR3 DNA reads TGTGCCAGTAGGGAGACAGGGGGGAAAGAGACCCAGTACTTC. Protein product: CASRETGGKETQYF. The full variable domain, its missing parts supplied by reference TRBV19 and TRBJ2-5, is DGGITQSPKYLFRKEGQNVTLSCEQNLNHDAMYWYRQDPGQGLRLIYYSQIVNDFQKGDIAEGYSVSREKKESFPLTVTSAQKNPTAFYLCASRETGGKETQYFGPGTRLLVL.

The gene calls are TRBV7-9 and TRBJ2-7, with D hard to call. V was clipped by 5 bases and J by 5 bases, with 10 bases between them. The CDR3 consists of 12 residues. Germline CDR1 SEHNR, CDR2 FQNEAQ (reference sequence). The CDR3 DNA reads TGTGCCAGCAGCCCCTGGAGTGACGAGCAGTACTTC. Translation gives CASSPWSDEQYF.